A single T cell receptor (beta chain) is shown here with its context. TCRdb keeps only in-frame clones here, not all; method: immunoSEQ multiplex PCR. The data hold around 37,000 clones, with over 55% observed a single time. Unmatched junction bases numbered 11, after V lost 2 bases and J lost 4 bases. Germline lookup yields CDR1 KGHSH and CDR2 LQKENI. The CDR3 is 17 residues long. The sample is drawn from a study of radiotherapy plus CTLA-4 blockade in lung cancer. The source is a human donor with non-small cell lung cancer who had stable disease on radiotherapy plus ipilimumab. The rearrangement joins TRBV18 to TRBJ2-5; 9 bases are a match to TRBD2. The starting material was peripheral blood, obtained from a patient treated with radiotherapy plus ipilimumab. The DNA for the CDR3 is TGTGCCAGCTCACCAGTTCGGCGGGGGGGTCTTATAGAGACCCAGTACTTC. It specifies CASSPVRRGGLIETQYF. Complete variable domain (other parts from reference TRBV18 and TRBJ2-5): NAGVMQNPRHLVRRRGQEARLRCSPMKGHSHVYWYRQLPEEGLKFMVYLQKENIIDESGMPKERFSAEFPKEGPSILRIQQVVRGDSAAYFCASSPVRRGGLIETQYFGPGTRLLVL.